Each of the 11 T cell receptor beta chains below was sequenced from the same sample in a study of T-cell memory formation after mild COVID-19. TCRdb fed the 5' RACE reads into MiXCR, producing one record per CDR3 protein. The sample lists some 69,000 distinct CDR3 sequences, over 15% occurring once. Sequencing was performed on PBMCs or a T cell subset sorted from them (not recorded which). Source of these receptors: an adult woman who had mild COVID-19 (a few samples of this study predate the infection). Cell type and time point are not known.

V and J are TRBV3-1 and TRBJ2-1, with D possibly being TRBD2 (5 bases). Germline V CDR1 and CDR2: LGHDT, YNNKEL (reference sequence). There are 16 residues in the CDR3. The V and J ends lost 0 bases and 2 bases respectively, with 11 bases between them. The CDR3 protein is CASSQEAYSAYNEQFF. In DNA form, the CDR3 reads TGTGCCAGCAGCCAAGAGGCCTATAGCGCCTACAATGAGCAGTTCTTC.

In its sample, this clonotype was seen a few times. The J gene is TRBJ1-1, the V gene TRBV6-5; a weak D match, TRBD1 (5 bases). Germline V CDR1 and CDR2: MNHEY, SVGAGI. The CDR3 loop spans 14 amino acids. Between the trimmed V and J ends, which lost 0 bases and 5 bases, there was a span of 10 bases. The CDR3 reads CASSYSPGGTEAFF. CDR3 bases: TGTGCCAGCAGTTACTCGCCTGGGGGGACTGAAGCTTTCTTT.

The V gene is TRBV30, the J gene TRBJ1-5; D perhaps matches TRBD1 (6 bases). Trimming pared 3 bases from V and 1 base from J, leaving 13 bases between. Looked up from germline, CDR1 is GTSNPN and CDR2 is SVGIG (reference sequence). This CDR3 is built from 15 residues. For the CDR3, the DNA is TGTGCCTGGAGGTCAGGGGTGACAAGCAATCAGCCCCAGCATTTT. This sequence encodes CAWRSGVTSNQPQHF.

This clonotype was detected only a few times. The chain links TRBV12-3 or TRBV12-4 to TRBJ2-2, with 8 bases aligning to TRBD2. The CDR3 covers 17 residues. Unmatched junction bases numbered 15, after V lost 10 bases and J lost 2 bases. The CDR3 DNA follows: TGTGCCACCGATTCACTCTTAGGACTAGCAAACACCGGGGAGCTGTTTTTT. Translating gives CATDSLLGLANTGELFF.

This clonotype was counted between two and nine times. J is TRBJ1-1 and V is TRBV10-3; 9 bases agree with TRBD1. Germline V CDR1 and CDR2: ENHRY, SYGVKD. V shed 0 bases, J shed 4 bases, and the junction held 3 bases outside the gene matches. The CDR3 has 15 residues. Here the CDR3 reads CAISESTGGGTEAFF. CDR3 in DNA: TGTGCCATCAGTGAGTCGACAGGGGGTGGCACTGAAGCTTTCTTT.

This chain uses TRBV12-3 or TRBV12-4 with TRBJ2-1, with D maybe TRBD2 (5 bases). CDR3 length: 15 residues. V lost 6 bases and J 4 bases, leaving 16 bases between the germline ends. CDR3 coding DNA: TGTGCCAGCAGGTCGAGCGGCGAAAGTTACAATGAGCAGTTCTTC. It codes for CASRSSGESYNEQFF.

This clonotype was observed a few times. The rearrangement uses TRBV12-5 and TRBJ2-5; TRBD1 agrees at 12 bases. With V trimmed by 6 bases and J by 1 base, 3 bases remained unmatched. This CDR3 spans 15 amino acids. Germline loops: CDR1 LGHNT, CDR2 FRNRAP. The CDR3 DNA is TGTGCTAGTGGAGCGGGACAGGGGGCCCAAGAGACCCAGTACTTC. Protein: CASGAGQGAQETQYF.

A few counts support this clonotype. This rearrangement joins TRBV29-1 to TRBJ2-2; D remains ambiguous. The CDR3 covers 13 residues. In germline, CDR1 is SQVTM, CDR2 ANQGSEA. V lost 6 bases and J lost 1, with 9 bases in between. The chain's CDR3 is CSVVAMNTGELFF. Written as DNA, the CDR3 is TGCAGCGTAGTCGCGATGAACACCGGGGAGCTGTTTTTT.

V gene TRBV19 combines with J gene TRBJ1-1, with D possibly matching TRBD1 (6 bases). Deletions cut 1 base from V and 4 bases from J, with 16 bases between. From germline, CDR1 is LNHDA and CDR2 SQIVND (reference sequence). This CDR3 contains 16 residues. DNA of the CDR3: TGTGCCAGTAGTATAGGTGCGGGGGCGACGGGCACTGAAGCTTTCTTT. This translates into CASSIGAGATGTEAFF.

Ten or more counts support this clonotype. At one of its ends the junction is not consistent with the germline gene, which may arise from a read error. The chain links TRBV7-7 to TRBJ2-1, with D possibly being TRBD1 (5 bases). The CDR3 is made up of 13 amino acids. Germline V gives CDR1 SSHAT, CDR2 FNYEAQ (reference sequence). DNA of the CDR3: TGTGCTAGCAGCTTAGGTCTAGGGGATGAGCAGTTCTTC. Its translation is CASSLGLGDEQFF.

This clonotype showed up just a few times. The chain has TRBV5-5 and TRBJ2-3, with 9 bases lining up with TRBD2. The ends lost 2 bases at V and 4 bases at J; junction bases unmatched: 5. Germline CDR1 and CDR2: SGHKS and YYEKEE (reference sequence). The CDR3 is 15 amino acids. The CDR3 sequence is CASSFGTSSADTQYF. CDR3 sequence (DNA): TGTGCCAGCAGCTTCGGGACTAGCAGCGCAGATACGCAGTATTTT.